This entry lists 7 T cell receptor beta chains sequenced from one sample in a study of monozygotic twins with inflammatory bowel disease. TCRdb reprocessed the 5' RACE reads and reports one entry per CDR3 protein, with no DNA. This repertoire includes 350,000 to 550,000 distinct CDR3 sequences. Material: blood. The receptors derive from a human donor with ulcerative colitis or Crohn's disease, or a healthy co-twin of an affected twin (not recorded which).

This chain joins TRBV4-2 and TRBJ2-1; lacking DNA, the TRBD2 call made by TCRdb goes unchecked. The CDR3 has 16 residues. Germline assignment: CDR1 LGHNA and CDR2 YNFKEQ. Here the CDR3 reads CASSQDRDFLGNEQFF.

The V call is TRBV6-5, the J call TRBJ1-2; TCRdb gives TRBD1 as the D gene, but with no DNA this cannot be confirmed. Germline V gives CDR1 MNHEY, CDR2 SVGAGI. The CDR3 loop spans 14 amino acids. The CDR3 is CASSYSRGQGGYTF.

This chain joins TRBV14 and TRBJ2-7; there is no DNA to check the TCRdb D call of TRBD2. From germline, CDR1 is SGHDN and CDR2 FVKESK. The CDR3 totals 14 residues. CDR3: CASSLSGGYYEQYF.

The J gene is TRBJ2-5, the V gene TRBV19; TCRdb reports TRBD1, a call that lacks DNA to check it against. Germline lookup yields CDR1 LNHDA and CDR2 SQIVND (reference sequence). This CDR3 spans 15 amino acids. The CDR3 here is CASNSPGTGKETQYF.

The CDR3 spells CAIWGTSYTDTQYF. The V gene is TRBV10-3, the J gene TRBJ2-3; there is no DNA to check the TCRdb D call of TRBD2. This CDR3 region has 14 residues. Germline V lookup: CDR1 ENHRY, CDR2 SYGVKD.

This chain connects TRBV25-1 to TRBJ1-2. CDR1 and CDR2 (germline): MGHDK, SYGVNS. This CDR3 contains 13 residues. This chain's CDR3 is CASSRSENYGYTF.

V usage is TRBV5-4 and J usage is TRBJ1-1; the TCRdb call, TRBD1, lacks DNA for checking. This CDR3 spans 16 amino acids. The germline CDR1 and CDR2 sequences are SGHNT and YYREEE (reference sequence). CDR3 protein: CASSRVPGQANTEAFF.